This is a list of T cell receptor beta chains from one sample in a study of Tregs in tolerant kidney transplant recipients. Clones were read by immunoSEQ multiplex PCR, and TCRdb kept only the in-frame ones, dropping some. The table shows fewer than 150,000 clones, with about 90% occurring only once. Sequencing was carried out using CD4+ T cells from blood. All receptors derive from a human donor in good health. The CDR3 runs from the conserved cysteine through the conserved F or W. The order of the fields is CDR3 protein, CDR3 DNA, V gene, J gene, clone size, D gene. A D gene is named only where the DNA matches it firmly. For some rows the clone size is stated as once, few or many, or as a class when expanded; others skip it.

CDR3 protein: CASSQGRSTNEKLFF
CDR3 DNA: TGCGCCAGCAGCCAGGGGCGGTCAACTAATGAAAAACTGTTTTTT
V gene: TRBV4-1
J gene: TRBJ1-4
clone size: few
D gene: NA

CDR3 protein: CASSQDRRGQGYRSNQPQHF
CDR3 DNA: TGTGCCAGCAGCCAAGATCGAAGGGGGCAAGGATATAGGAGCAATCAGCCCCAGCATTTT
V gene: TRBV4-2
J gene: TRBJ1-5
clone size: NA
D gene: TRBD1

CDR3 protein: CASTRDFGADTQYF
CDR3 DNA: TGTGCCAGTACTCGGGATTTTGGCGCAGATACGCAGTATTTT
V gene: TRBV19
J gene: TRBJ2-3
clone size: NA
D gene: NA

CDR3 protein: CASSDGLVGAGELFF
CDR3 DNA: TGTGCCAGCAGTGATGGACTAGTCGGAGCCGGGGAGCTGTTTTTT
V gene: TRBV6-1
J gene: TRBJ2-2
clone size: NA
D gene: TRBD2

CDR3 protein: CASVSGDSGNTIYF
CDR3 DNA: TGTGCCTCCGTTTCGGGGGATTCAGGAAACACCATATATTTT
V gene: TRBV2
J gene: TRBJ1-3
clone size: few
D gene: NA

CDR3 protein: CASSDSLRTDTQYF
CDR3 DNA: TGTGCCAGCAGCGACTCTCTTCGAACAGATACGCAGTATTTT
V gene: TRBV7-3
J gene: TRBJ2-3
clone size: NA
D gene: NA

CDR3 protein: CASTGFGSNQPQHF
CDR3 DNA: TGTGCCAGTACGGGCTTTGGGAGCAATCAGCCCCAGCATTTT
V gene: TRBV19
J gene: TRBJ1-5
clone size: few
D gene: NA

CDR3 protein: CASSQVAAGGPNEQFF
CDR3 DNA: TGTGCCAGCAGCCAAGTGGCAGCGGGGGGGCCGAATGAGCAGTTCTTC
V gene: TRBV4-2
J gene: TRBJ2-1
clone size: NA
D gene: TRBD2

CDR3 protein: CAWANPGTGEWIGEKLFF
CDR3 DNA: TGTGCCTGGGCAAACCCTGGGACAGGGGAATGGATTGGTGAAAAACTGTTTTTT
V gene: TRBV30
J gene: TRBJ1-4
clone size: NA
D gene: TRBD1

CDR3 protein: CASSVGVTSGSGEQFF
CDR3 DNA: TGTGCCAGCAGCGTAGGGGTCACTAGCGGGAGCGGTGAGCAGTTCTTC
V gene: TRBV9
J gene: TRBJ2-1
clone size: NA
D gene: TRBD2

CDR3 protein: CASSPSGPLETQYF
CDR3 DNA: TGTGCCAGCTCACCAAGCGGCCCTTTGGAGACCCAGTACTTC
V gene: TRBV18
J gene: TRBJ2-5
clone size: NA
D gene: NA

CDR3 protein: CASSLRATANYGYTF
CDR3 DNA: TGTGCCAGCAGCTTGAGGGCAACGGCAAACTATGGCTACACCTTC
V gene: TRBV5-6
J gene: TRBJ1-2
clone size: NA
D gene: NA

CDR3 protein: CASSQEPPRQGTQETQYF
CDR3 DNA: TGCGCCAGCAGCCAAGAACCCCCCCGACAGGGGACCCAAGAGACCCAGTACTTC
V gene: TRBV4-1
J gene: TRBJ2-5
clone size: NA
D gene: TRBD1

CDR3 protein: CAWSSGTANNEKLFF
CDR3 DNA: TGTGCCTGGAGTTCCGGGACAGCAAATAATGAAAAACTGTTTTTT
V gene: TRBV30
J gene: TRBJ1-4
clone size: NA
D gene: TRBD1

CDR3 protein: CASRRGQGRADTQYF
CDR3 DNA: TGTGCCAGCAGGAGAGGACAGGGTAGGGCAGATACGCAGTATTTT
V gene: TRBV5-8
J gene: TRBJ2-3
clone size: NA
D gene: TRBD1

CDR3 protein: CASSFTRSGPQHF
CDR3 DNA: TGTGCCAGCAGTTTTACCCGGAGTGGTCCCCAGCATTTT
V gene: TRBV27
J gene: TRBJ1-5
clone size: NA
D gene: NA

CDR3 protein: CASSLLSWTENEKLFF
CDR3 DNA: TGTGCCAGCAGCTTACTTAGTTGGACAGAAAATGAAAAACTGTTTTTT
V gene: TRBV11-2
J gene: TRBJ1-4
clone size: NA
D gene: NA

CDR3 protein: CASSPGTGGYEQYF
CDR3 DNA: TGCGCCAGCAGCCCAGGGACAGGGGGCTACGAGCAGTACTTC
V gene: TRBV5-1
J gene: TRBJ2-7
clone size: NA
D gene: TRBD1

CDR3 protein: CASSQDRGRGTDTQYF
CDR3 DNA: TGTGCCAGCAGCCAAGATCGCGGGAGGGGGACAGATACGCAGTATTTT
V gene: TRBV14
J gene: TRBJ2-3
clone size: NA
D gene: TRBD2

CDR3 protein: CASSTILNPNTGELFF
CDR3 DNA: TGTGCCAGCAGCACGATTTTAAACCCGAACACCGGGGAGCTGTTTTTT
V gene: TRBV5-5
J gene: TRBJ2-2
clone size: once
D gene: NA

CDR3 protein: CASSKGSRGGKGETQYF
CDR3 DNA: TGTGCCAGCAGCAAAGGGTCGCGTGGCGGGAAGGGGGAGACCCAGTACTTC
V gene: TRBV21-1
J gene: TRBJ2-5
clone size: NA
D gene: NA

CDR3 protein: CASSPGQGVNEKLFF
CDR3 DNA: TGTGCCAGCAGCCCAGGACAGGGCGTGAATGAAAAACTGTTTTTT
V gene: TRBV5-4
J gene: TRBJ1-4
clone size: NA
D gene: TRBD1

CDR3 protein: CASSLAASGGDTDTQYF
CDR3 DNA: TGCGCCAGCAGCTTGGCCGCGAGCGGGGGGGACACAGATACGCAGTATTTT
V gene: TRBV5-1
J gene: TRBJ2-3
clone size: NA
D gene: TRBD2

CDR3 protein: CASSLEGTGQYEQYF
CDR3 DNA: TGTGCCAGCAGCTTGGAGGGGACAGGGCAATACGAGCAGTACTTC
V gene: TRBV5-5
J gene: TRBJ2-7
clone size: NA
D gene: TRBD1

CDR3 protein: CASSEVGDSRLDIQYF
CDR3 DNA: TGTGCCAGCAGTGAGGTTGGGGACAGCCGTTTGGACATTCAGTACTTC
V gene: TRBV6-4
J gene: TRBJ2-4
clone size: NA
D gene: TRBD1

CDR3 protein: CASSEVRGWYEQYF
CDR3 DNA: TGTGCCAGCAGTGAGGTCAGGGGTTGGTACGAGCAGTACTTC
V gene: TRBV6-4
J gene: TRBJ2-7
clone size: NA
D gene: NA

CDR3 protein: CASSPPGRETQYF
CDR3 DNA: TGTGCCAGCTCACCACCAGGGCGAGAGACCCAGTACTTC
V gene: TRBV18
J gene: TRBJ2-5
clone size: NA
D gene: NA

CDR3 protein: CASTRTGKNTEAFF
CDR3 DNA: TGTGCCAGCACCCGGACAGGCAAGAACACTGAAGCTTTCTTT
V gene: TRBV7-9
J gene: TRBJ1-1
clone size: NA
D gene: TRBD1

CDR3 protein: CASSPQETQYF
CDR3 DNA: TGTGCCAGCAGCCCTCAAGAGACCCAGTACTTC
V gene: TRBV21-1
J gene: TRBJ2-5
clone size: once
D gene: NA

CDR3 protein: CASRFQQGAKSEQYF
CDR3 DNA: TGCGCCAGCAGGTTTCAGCAGGGGGCGAAGTCCGAGCAGTACTTC
V gene: TRBV5-1
J gene: TRBJ2-7
clone size: NA
D gene: TRBD1

CDR3 protein: CASTTEGRVYGYTF
CDR3 DNA: TGTGCCAGTACCACGGAAGGGAGGGTCTATGGCTACACCTTC
V gene: TRBV19
J gene: TRBJ1-2
clone size: NA
D gene: NA